This T cell receptor beta chain was documented in a study of cytomegalovirus exposure and HLA in healthy donors. PCR involved 60 Vbeta and 13 Jbeta primers. TCRdb's table, derived via immunoSEQ multiplex PCR, lists solely in-frame clones and lacks some. This table holds around 200,000 clones, roughly 80% found once. The clonotype was recovered from a man aged 35 to 55 in good health and CMV-seronegative. Sequencing was carried out using PBMCs.

This CDR3 is CASSSGTADTQYF. CDR3 nucleotide sequence: TGCGCCAGCAGCTCCGGGACAGCAGATACGCAGTATTTT. The chain uses TRBV5-1 and TRBJ2-3; 7 bases agree with TRBD1. This CDR3 comprises 13 residues. V gave up 3 bases and J gave up 4 bases; unmatched junction bases: 2. Germline-derived CDR1 and CDR2 are SGHRS and YFSETQ.